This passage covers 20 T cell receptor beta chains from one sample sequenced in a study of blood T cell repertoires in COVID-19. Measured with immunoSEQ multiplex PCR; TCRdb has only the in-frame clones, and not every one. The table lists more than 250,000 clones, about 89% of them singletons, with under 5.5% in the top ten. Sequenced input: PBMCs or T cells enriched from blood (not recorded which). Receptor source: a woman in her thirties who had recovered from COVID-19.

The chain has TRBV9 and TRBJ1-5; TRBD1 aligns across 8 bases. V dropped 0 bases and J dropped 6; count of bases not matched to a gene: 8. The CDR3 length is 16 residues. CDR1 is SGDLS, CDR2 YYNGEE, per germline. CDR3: CASSVGAGQGVQPQHF. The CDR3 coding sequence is TGTGCCAGCAGCGTAGGTGCAGGACAGGGTGTTCAGCCCCAGCATTTT.

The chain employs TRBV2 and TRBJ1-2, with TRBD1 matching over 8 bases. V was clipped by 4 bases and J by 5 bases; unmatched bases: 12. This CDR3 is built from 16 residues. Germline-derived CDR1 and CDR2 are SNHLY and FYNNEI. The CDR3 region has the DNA TGTGCCAGCAGTGTTCGGGGTCCACAGGGGGGATATGGCTACACCTTC. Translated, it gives CASSVRGPQGGYGYTF.

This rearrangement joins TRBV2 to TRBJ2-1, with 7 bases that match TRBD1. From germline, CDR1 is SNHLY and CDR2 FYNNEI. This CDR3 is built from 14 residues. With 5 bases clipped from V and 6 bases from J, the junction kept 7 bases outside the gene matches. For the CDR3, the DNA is TGTGCCAGCAGTCCCGACAGGGATCTCAATGAGCAGTTCTTC. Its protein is CASSPDRDLNEQFF.

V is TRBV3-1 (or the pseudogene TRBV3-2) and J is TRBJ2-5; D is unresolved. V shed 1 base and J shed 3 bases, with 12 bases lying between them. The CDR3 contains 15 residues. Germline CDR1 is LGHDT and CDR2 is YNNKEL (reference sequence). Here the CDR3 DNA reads TGTGCCAGCAGCCAAGGGGTCGACGGAGAAGAGACCCAGTACTTC. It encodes CASSQGVDGEETQYF.

CDR3 nucleotides: TGTGCCAGCAGGGGGACAGGGGACACCGGGGAGCTGTTTTTT. This encodes CASRGTGDTGELFF. The gene calls are TRBV3-1 (or the pseudogene TRBV3-2) and TRBJ2-2; TRBD1 matches 10 bases. The junction had 1 base not matched to a gene; V was cut back by 6 bases and J by 3 bases. The CDR3 runs 14 residues. Germline CDR1 LGHDT, CDR2 YNNKEL (reference sequence).

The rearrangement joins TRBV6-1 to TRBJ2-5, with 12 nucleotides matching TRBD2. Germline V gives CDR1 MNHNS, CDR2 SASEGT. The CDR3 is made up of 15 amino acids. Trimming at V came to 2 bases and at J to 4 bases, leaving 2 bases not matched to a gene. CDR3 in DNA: TGTGCCAGCAGTGAACTAGCGGGGGGGCCAGAGACCCAGTACTTC. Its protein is CASSELAGGPETQYF.

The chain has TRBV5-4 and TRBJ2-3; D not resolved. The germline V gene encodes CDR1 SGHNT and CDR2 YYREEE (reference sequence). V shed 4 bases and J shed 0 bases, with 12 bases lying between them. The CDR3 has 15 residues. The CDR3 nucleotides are TGTGCCAGCAGCCGAGGAGCTAGTAGCACAGATACGCAGTATTTT. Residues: CASSRGASSTDTQYF.

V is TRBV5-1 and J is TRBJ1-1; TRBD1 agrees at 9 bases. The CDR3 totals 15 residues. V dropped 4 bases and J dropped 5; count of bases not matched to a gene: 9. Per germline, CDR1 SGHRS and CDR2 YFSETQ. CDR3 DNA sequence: TGCGCCAGCAGCGGAACCGGGACAGGGAGTACTGAAGCTTTCTTT. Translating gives CASSGTGTGSTEAFF.

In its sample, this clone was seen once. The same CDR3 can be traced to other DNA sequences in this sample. CDR3 DNA sequence: TGTGCCAGCAGCCTCCAGGGGCCCTATGGCTACACCTTC. It codes for CASSLQGPYGYTF. The rearrangement joins TRBV12-3 or TRBV12-4 to TRBJ1-2; TRBD1 is a possible D gene (6 bases). V lost 6 bases and J 4 bases, leaving 12 bases between the germline ends. This CDR3 contains 13 residues.

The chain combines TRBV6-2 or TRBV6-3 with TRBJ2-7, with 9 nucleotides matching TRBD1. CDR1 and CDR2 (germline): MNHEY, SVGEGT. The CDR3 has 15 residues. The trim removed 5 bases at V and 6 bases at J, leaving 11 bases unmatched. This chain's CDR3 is CASSHYPDRGAEQYF. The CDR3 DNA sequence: TGTGCCAGCAGTCACTACCCCGACAGGGGGGCCGAGCAGTACTTC.

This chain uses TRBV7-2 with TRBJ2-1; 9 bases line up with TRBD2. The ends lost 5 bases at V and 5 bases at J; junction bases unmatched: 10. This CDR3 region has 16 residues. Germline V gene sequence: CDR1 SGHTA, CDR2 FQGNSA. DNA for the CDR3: TGTGCCAGCAGCCAAAATAGCGGGGGTCTCCACAATGAGCAGTTCTTC. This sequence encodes CASSQNSGGLHNEQFF. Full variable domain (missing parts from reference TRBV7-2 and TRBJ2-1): GAGVSQSPSNKVTEKGKDVELRCDPISGHTALYWYRQSLGQGLEFLIYFQGNSAPDKSGLPSDRFSAERTGGSVSTLTIQRTQQEDSAVYLCASSQNSGGLHNEQFFGPGTRLTVL.

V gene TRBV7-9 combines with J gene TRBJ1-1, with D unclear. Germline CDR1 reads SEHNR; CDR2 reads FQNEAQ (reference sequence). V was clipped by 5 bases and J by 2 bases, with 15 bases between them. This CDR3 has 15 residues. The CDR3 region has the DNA TGTGCCAGCAGCCAAGCTGGAACAGCCAACACTGAAGCTTTCTTT. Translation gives CASSQAGTANTEAFF.

CDR3 sequence reads: CAWSATQAYEQYF. The CDR3 region has the DNA TGTGCCTGGAGTGCCACTCAGGCGTACGAGCAGTACTTC. J is TRBJ2-7 and V is TRBV30, with D unresolved. The germline CDR1 and CDR2 sequences are GTSNPN and SVGIG (reference sequence). The ends were cut back, 1 base at V and 4 bases at J, with 11 bases in the middle. The CDR3 is 13 amino acids. Supplemented by reference TRBV30 and TRBJ2-7, the full variable domain reads SQTIHQWPATLVQPVGSPLSLECTVEGTSNPNLYWYRQAAGRGLQLLFYSVGIGQISSEVPQNLSASRPQDRQFILSSKKLLLSDSGFYLCAWSATQAYEQYFGPGTRLTVT.

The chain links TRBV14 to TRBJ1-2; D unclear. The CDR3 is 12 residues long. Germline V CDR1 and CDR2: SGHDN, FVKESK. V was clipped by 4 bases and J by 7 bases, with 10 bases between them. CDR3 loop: CASSPAGPGYTF. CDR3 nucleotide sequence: TGTGCCAGCAGCCCCGCGGGCCCTGGCTACACCTTC.

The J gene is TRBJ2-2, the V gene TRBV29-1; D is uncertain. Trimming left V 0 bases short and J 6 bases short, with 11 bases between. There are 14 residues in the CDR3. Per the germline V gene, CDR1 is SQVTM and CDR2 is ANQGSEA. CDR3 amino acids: CSVEDSRRSGELFF. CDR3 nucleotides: TGCAGCGTTGAAGATTCCCGCAGGTCCGGGGAGCTGTTTTTT.

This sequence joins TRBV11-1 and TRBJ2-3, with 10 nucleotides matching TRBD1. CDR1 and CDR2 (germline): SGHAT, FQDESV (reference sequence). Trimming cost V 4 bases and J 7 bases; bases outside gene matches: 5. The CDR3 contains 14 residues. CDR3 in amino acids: CASSSDRGPYTQYF. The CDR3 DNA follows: TGTGCCAGCAGCTCAGACAGGGGGCCCTATACGCAGTATTTT. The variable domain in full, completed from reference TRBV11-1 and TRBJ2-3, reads EAEVAQSPRYKITEKSQAVAFWCDPISGHATLYWYRQILGQGPELLVQFQDESVVDDSQLPKDRFSAERLKGVDSTLKIQPAELGDSAMYLCASSSDRGPYTQYFGPGTRLTVL.

CDR3 protein: CASRRRDRPTGELFF. CDR3 coding DNA: TGTGCCAGTAGACGTCGGGACAGACCCACCGGGGAGCTGTTTTTT. This chain joins TRBV19 and TRBJ2-2, with TRBD1 identical over 7 bases. This CDR3 is built from 15 residues. V trimming: 6 bases; J trimming: 4 bases; junction bases outside the gene matches: 8. CDR1 LNHDA and CDR2 SQIVND come from the germline V gene (reference sequence).

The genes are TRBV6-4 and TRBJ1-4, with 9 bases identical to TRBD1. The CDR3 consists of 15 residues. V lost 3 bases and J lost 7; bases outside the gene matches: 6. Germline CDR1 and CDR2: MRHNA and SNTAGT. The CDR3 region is CASSESGTGSEKLFF. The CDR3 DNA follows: TGTGCCAGCAGTGAGTCCGGGACAGGGAGTGAAAAACTGTTTTTT.

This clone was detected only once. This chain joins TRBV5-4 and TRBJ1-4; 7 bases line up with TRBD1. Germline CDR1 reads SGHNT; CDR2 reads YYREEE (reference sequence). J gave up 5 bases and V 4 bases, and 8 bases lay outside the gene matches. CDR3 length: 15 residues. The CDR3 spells CASSAAGTANEKLFF. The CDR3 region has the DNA TGTGCCAGCAGCGCCGCCGGGACAGCCAATGAAAAACTGTTTTTT.

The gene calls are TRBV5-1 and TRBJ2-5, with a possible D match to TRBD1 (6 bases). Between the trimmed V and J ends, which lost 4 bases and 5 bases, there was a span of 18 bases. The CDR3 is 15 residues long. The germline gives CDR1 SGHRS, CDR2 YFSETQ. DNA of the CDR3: TGCGCCAGCAGCCCAGGGGACCTTCAGGGGGAGACCCAGTACTTC. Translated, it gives CASSPGDLQGETQYF.